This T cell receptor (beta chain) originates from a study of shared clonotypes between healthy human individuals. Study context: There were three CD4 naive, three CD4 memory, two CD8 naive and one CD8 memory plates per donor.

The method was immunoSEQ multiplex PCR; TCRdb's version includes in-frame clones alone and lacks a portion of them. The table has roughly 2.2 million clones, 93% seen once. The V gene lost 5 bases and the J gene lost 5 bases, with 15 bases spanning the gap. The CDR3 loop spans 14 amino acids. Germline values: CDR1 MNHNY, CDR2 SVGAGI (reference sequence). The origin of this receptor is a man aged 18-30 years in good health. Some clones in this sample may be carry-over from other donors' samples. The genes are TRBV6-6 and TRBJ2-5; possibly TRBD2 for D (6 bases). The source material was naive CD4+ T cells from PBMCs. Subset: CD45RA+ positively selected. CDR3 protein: CASSRDSYWETQYF. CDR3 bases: TGTGCCAGCAGTAGGGACTCCTACTGGGAGACCCAGTACTTC.